Sequencing of this T cell receptor (beta chain) was carried out in a study of blood T cells in healthy people across ages. The germline V gene has CDR1 MRHNA and CDR2 SNTAGT. The CDR3 totals 16 residues. With V trimmed by 5 bases and J by 4 bases, 5 bases remained unmatched. Drawn from each donor were around 9.1 milliliters of peripheral blood. Findings and limits, study-wide: Diversity figures based on one million T cells were deemed too low.

Using a J-beta primer mix together with a sample-barcoded 5' primer, a second PCR was run for roughly 6 to 11 cycles. TCRdb ran MiXCR on the 5' RACE reads and lists one entry per CDR3 protein. The sample records 600,000 or so distinct CDR3 sequences, approximately 30% being singletons. Comments on this clonotype: As yet, its antigen is unknown. A clone one base away is much larger, so this may be a read error.

This TCR derives from a woman older than 75 in good health. The sample was blood. V and J are TRBV6-4 and TRBJ2-3; 14 nucleotides line up with TRBD2. The CDR3 coding sequence is TGTGCCAGCAGTCGACTAGCGGGGGGGACCGCAGATACGCAGTATTTT. It specifies CASSRLAGGTADTQYF.